This TCR beta chain was documented in a study of blood T cell dynamics during melanoma immunotherapy (TCRdb year 2020). About the investigation overall: All patients had metastatic melanoma and were given first-line pembrolizumab or nivolumab plus ipilimumab as standard of care in the United Kingdom. To find early correlates of response, the study profiled the peripheral T cell receptor repertoires of patients with metastatic melanoma both before and after one cycle of checkpoint inhibitor therapy. The training cohort consisted of consecutive patients, while an additional independent group of patients from the same centre was pooled to form an external validation set. Summary of the overall study and its limitations: Whether the T cell clones driving repertoire changes were melanoma-specific or reflected general immune activation could not be determined in the study. The relatively small sample size was acknowledged as a potential limitation on generalization of the results. Unlike progressors, patients who went on to achieve disease control showed a bifurcated reorganization of the PBMC repertoire at W3, with either increased clonality or increased diversity.

Comments on this clone: The specificity of this receptor is unknown. Base qualities are not at hand, and no much larger clone is one base apart.

The sample's time point label, decoded: week 3, after first cycle of checkpoint inhibitor. Blood samples were collected before treatment (T0) and at week 3 (W3), after the first cycle of checkpoint blockade. Except for a couple of patients with rapid clinical progression, response was assessed 12 weeks after the first infusion by RECIST 1.1; disease control meant complete response, partial response or stable disease. Any patient who had received prior systemic cancer treatment, was on concomitant immunosuppressant therapy or had synchronous other active malignancies was excluded. Bulk PBMC and plasma cell-free DNA were both sequenced for TCR beta so that circulating cells and T cell turnover could be tracked. PBMC were isolated from blood with Lymphoprep and SepMate tubes, followed by red cell lysis. DNA from PBMC and sorted T cell subsets was extracted with QIAamp DNA Blood Mini kits. For every bulk PBMC sample, a fixed 350 ng of DNA was loaded. TCR beta CDR3 sequences were amplified from genomic DNA with the immunoSEQ TCRb Assay kit following manufacturer instructions. The KAPA Library Quantification Kit for Illumina platforms was used to quantify the pooled libraries by qPCR. Pooled libraries were clustered at roughly 0.55-1.1 pM and sequenced on an Illumina NextSeq 500. The authors' analysis ran thus. TCR data were analyzed with immunoSEQ ANALYZER and the R LymphoSeq package. A rearrangement efficiency score was calculated as productive divided by the sum of productive and non-productive CDR3 sequences. Clonality was measured with the Gini coefficient and diversity with the Renyi index at alpha=1, compared pairwise between timepoints within each patient. Clonal relatedness used an edit distance of 3, and repertoire similarity used the Bhattacharyya coefficient, both computed in LymphoSeq. To classify response, a linear discriminant analysis based on week-3 changes in clonality and diversity was built with the R MASS and caret packages. Not all clones reach the TCRdb copy of this immuneACCESS table, which keeps in-frame sequences only. Checked studies attribute under half of the gap to unresolved V genes and leave the rest unexplained. Clonal size and the V and J genes are those of that table, whereas D and trimming came from the DNA. This sample comprises about 7,300 clones, around 84% of them detected only once. Of the sample, more than 14% is held by the ten largest clones.

CDR1 is given as SGHDN and CDR2 as FVKESK, both from the germline V gene. V and J lose 4 bases and 9 bases, and a span of 13 bases separates them. The cysteine opens and the phenylalanine closes a CDR3 of 13 amino acids. Only the CDR3 region is kept as DNA, spanning 39 bases read in frame from base 1. This TCR was recovered from a human donor with melanoma. The receptor chain draws on TRBV14 and TRBJ2-1; the D gene is possibly TRBD1, with 6 bases matching. The material sequenced was blood, taken from a patient treated with checkpoint blockade. CDR3 sequence: CASSLLGQTEQFF. Read as DNA, the sequence is TGTGCCAGCAGCCTCTTAGGACAGACTGAGCAGTTCTTC.